The 32 T cell receptor beta chains reported below all come from one sample, sequenced in a study of blood T cells in healthy people across ages (dated by TCRdb to about 2015). The library was prepared using 5' RACE. The sequencer listed for this sample is Illumina HiSeq 2500. A second PCR of roughly 7 to 11 cycles was run with a J-beta primer mix and a sample-barcoded 5' primer. Starting from the raw public reads, TCRdb applied fastp trimming at Q25, assembled clones with MiXCR and retained in-frame beta chains. Each CDR3 protein appears once, grouped with its most common genes and DNA. The sample table shows about 2 million distinct CDR3 sequences, and approximately 50% are seen once. The biggest ten clones account for 2.1% of the sample. The sample consisted of blood. The receptor source for this set is a woman aged 40 to 49 in good health.

The chain joins TRBV6-2 or TRBV6-3 to TRBJ1-2, with D perhaps TRBD1 (6 bases). V gave up 6 bases and J gave up 7 bases, with 15 bases separating them. Germline V lookup: CDR1 MNHEY, CDR2 SVGEGT. This CDR3 region has 13 residues. This CDR3 is CASSTQGVGGYTF. CDR3 bases: TGTGCCAGCAGCACACAGGGTGTCGGTGGCTACACCTTC.

The chain carries TRBV3-1 and TRBJ1-1; 8 positions agree with TRBD1. The CDR3 is 15 residues long. V lost 4 bases and J lost 3; bases outside the gene matches: 7. The germline gives CDR1 LGHDT, CDR2 YNNKEL (reference sequence). CDR3 in amino acids: CASSPTDRVHTEAFF. The CDR3 DNA sequence: TGTGCCAGCAGCCCTACGGACAGGGTCCACACTGAAGCTTTCTTT.

This chain links TRBV7-2 with TRBJ2-3; TRBD2 matches at 11 bases. This CDR3 contains 18 residues. V was clipped by 5 bases and J by 0 bases; unmatched bases: 10. Germline-derived CDR1 and CDR2 are SGHTA and FQGNSA. The CDR3 reads CASSLIHRLAGSTDTQYF. The DNA for the CDR3 is TGTGCCAGCAGCCTTATACATCGACTAGCGGGGAGCACAGATACGCAGTATTTT.

The V and J genes are TRBV28 and TRBJ2-3; D perhaps matches TRBD2 (7 bases). V lost 2 bases and J lost 8, with 17 bases in between. Germline V gene lookup returns CDR1 MDHEN and CDR2 SYDVKM. CDR3 length: 15 residues. CDR3 in amino acids: CASSLIRRGRGTQYF. DNA for the CDR3: TGTGCCAGCAGTTTAATCCGGCGGGGGCGGGGTACGCAGTATTTT.

V is TRBV20-1 and J is TRBJ1-6; D not resolved. Deletions cut 4 bases from V and 6 bases from J, with 16 bases between. The CDR3 covers 15 residues. Germline V gene lookup returns CDR1 DFQATT and CDR2 SNEGSKA (reference sequence). The CDR3 DNA follows: TGCAGTGCTAACAGTCAGGCAGGTCGTAATTCACCCCTCCACTTT. Encoded protein: CSANSQAGRNSPLHF.

The gene calls are TRBV4-3 and TRBJ2-1, with 15 nucleotides matching TRBD2. V dropped 3 bases and J dropped 4; count of bases not matched to a gene: 7. This CDR3 is built from 18 residues. Germline CDR1 reads LGHNA; CDR2 reads YSLEER. The CDR3: CASSQRTSGGAEYNEQFF. The CDR3 DNA reads as TGCGCCAGCAGCCAGAGGACTAGCGGGGGGGCGGAGTACAATGAGCAGTTCTTC.

The chain employs TRBV3-1 and TRBJ2-1; D remains ambiguous. V shed 1 base and J shed 4 bases, with 14 bases lying between them. This CDR3 has 16 residues. The germline CDR1 and CDR2 sequences are LGHDT and YNNKEL (reference sequence). The CDR3 spells CASSQVGVTLYNEQFF. As DNA, the CDR3 is TGTGCCAGCAGCCAAGTTGGGGTGACCCTTTACAATGAGCAGTTCTTC.

The chain has TRBV20-1 and TRBJ2-6; possibly TRBD1 for D (5 bases). The CDR3 totals 13 residues. CDR1 is DFQATT, CDR2 SNEGSKA, per germline (reference sequence). Trimming took off 6 bases at V and 0 bases at J, with 6 bases between the two ends. CDR3 protein: CSADSSGANVLTF. The CDR3 DNA follows: TGCAGTGCCGACAGCTCTGGGGCCAACGTCCTGACTTTC.

V is TRBV29-1 and J is TRBJ1-4; perhaps TRBD1 as D (5 bases). The germline V gene has CDR1 SQVTM and CDR2 ANQGSEA. This CDR3 spans 13 amino acids. V shed 4 bases and J shed 8 bases, with 14 bases lying between them. In DNA form, the CDR3 reads TGCAGCGTTGTAGGAGGGGCGGGGGAAAAACTGTTTTTT. The encoded protein is CSVVGGAGEKLFF.

The rearrangement links TRBV2 to TRBJ2-7, with a tentative D call TRBD1 (5 bases). CDR1 is SNHLY, CDR2 FYNNEI, per germline. V was clipped by 2 bases and J by 7 bases, with 12 bases between them. CDR3 size: 13 residues. The CDR3 region is CASSETGLGEQYF. Written as DNA, the CDR3 is TGTGCCAGCAGTGAAACAGGTCTCGGAGAGCAGTACTTC.

The V call is TRBV10-2, the J call TRBJ2-3; TRBD2 matches 8 bases. The CDR3 spans 15 residues. The trim removed 3 bases at V and 4 bases at J, leaving 6 bases unmatched. CDR1 and CDR2 from the germline V gene are WSHSY and SAAADI. In DNA, the CDR3 is TGCGCCAGCAGTGACCGGGGGGGGCCGTCAGATACGCAGTATTTT. Its translation: CASSDRGGPSDTQYF.

The chain joins TRBV7-6 to TRBJ1-1, with TRBD1 identical over 7 bases. CDR3 length equals 17 residues. Per germline, CDR1 SGHVS and CDR2 FNYEAQ. V gave up 5 bases and J gave up 0 bases; unmatched junction bases: 12. CDR3 amino acids: CASSPQDRSYLNTEAFF. CDR3 in DNA: TGTGCCAGCAGCCCTCAGGACAGGTCATACTTGAACACTGAAGCTTTCTTT.

The gene calls are TRBV7-9 and TRBJ1-5; TRBD1 agrees at 7 bases. CDR1 and CDR2 (germline): SEHNR, FQNEAQ (reference sequence). This CDR3 has 19 amino acids. With V trimmed by 8 bases and J by 2 bases, 21 bases remained unmatched. The CDR3 DNA is TGTGCCAGCGGCGGACTTAGGGGGCTCGGACACGATGGCAATCAGCCCCAGCATTTT. Protein product: CASGGLRGLGHDGNQPQHF.

The V gene is TRBV20-1, the J gene TRBJ2-5; TRBD2 aligns across 7 bases. CDR3 length: 14 residues. Per the germline V gene, CDR1 is DFQATT and CDR2 is SNEGSKA (reference sequence). The V gene end was trimmed by 3 bases and the J gene end by 5 bases; junction bases not matched to a gene: 9. The CDR3 sequence: CSARGDYPSETQYF. The CDR3 DNA is TGCAGTGCTAGGGGGGACTACCCGAGTGAGACCCAGTACTTC.

The chain has TRBV7-2 and TRBJ1-2; 8 bases align to TRBD1. V shed 2 bases and J 4 bases; nucleotides not matched to a gene: 12. The CDR3 covers 17 residues. Germline lookup yields CDR1 SGHTA and CDR2 FQGNSA. This chain's CDR3 is CASSLMMGQALGYGYTF. The CDR3 nucleotides are TGTGCCAGCAGCTTAATGATGGGACAGGCTTTGGGCTATGGCTACACCTTC.

The chain couples TRBV6-2 or TRBV6-3 to TRBJ2-7, with D possibly TRBD2 on 7 matching bases. CDR1 is MNHEY and CDR2 is SVGEGT in the germline V gene. The germline V and J ends were trimmed by 11 bases and 5 bases, with 22 bases remaining between them. CDR3 length: 14 amino acids. Written as DNA, the CDR3 is TGTGCCTTGAAACCTGGGGGGGCAAGTGACGAGCAGTACTTC. Encoded protein: CALKPGGASDEQYF.

The chain has TRBV2 and TRBJ2-3, with unresolved D. Germline V gene data show CDR1 as SNHLY and CDR2 as FYNNEI. The CDR3 extends over 14 amino acids. Trimming removed 8 bases from V and 5 bases from J, with 17 bases in between. CDR3 protein: CASGRTARQDTQYF. CDR3 nucleotide sequence: TGTGCCAGCGGACGGACGGCGCGGCAAGATACGCAGTATTTT.

The V and J genes are TRBV24-1 and TRBJ2-7; TRBD2 matches 10 bases. Germline V gene sequence: CDR1 KGHDR, CDR2 SFDVKD. The CDR3 totals 16 residues. With V trimmed by 4 bases and J by 7 bases, 12 bases remained unmatched. CDR3: CATSDLTSGVGDEQYF. Written as DNA, the CDR3 is TGTGCCACCAGTGACCTAACTAGCGGGGTCGGGGATGAGCAGTACTTC.

There are a few counts of this clonotype. The chain recombines TRBV7-2 with TRBJ2-1, with TRBD2 matching 9 bases. This CDR3 comprises 16 residues. With V trimmed by 3 bases and J by 9 bases, 12 bases remained unmatched. CDR1 and CDR2 from the germline V gene are SGHTA and FQGNSA. DNA of the CDR3: TGTGCCAGCAGCTTTCAGGGGACTAGCACGGGCAGTGAGCAGTTCTTC. Translation gives CASSFQGTSTGSEQFF.

This chain uses TRBV7-2 with TRBJ2-5; D perhaps matches TRBD1 (5 bases). With 0 bases removed from V and 2 bases from J, the gap between germline ends came to 19 bases. There are 18 residues in the CDR3. The germline CDR1 and CDR2 sequences are SGHTA and FQGNSA. The CDR3 loop reads CASSLAGFLGQGQETQYF. The DNA for the CDR3 is TGTGCCAGCAGCTTAGCAGGCTTCTTGGGCCAGGGTCAAGAGACCCAGTACTTC.

This chain uses TRBV7-9 with TRBJ2-5; a possible D gene is TRBD2 (6 bases). There are 15 residues in the CDR3. The V end lost 8 bases, the J end lost 11 bases, and 27 bases lay between the germline ends. Germline V gives CDR1 SEHNR, CDR2 FQNEAQ (reference sequence). The CDR3 DNA reads as TGTGCCAGCCGAGATAGCGTGGACGGGCTTCGGGAGCAGTACTTC. Translation: CASRDSVDGLREQYF.

The chain is built from TRBV20-1 and TRBJ2-3, with 9 bases lining up with TRBD1. This CDR3 is built from 13 residues. Unmatched junction bases numbered 3, after V lost 8 bases and J lost 0 bases. The V gene's germline CDR1 is DFQATT and CDR2 SNEGSKA (reference sequence). Here the CDR3 DNA reads TGCAGTACCGGGACAGGGAGCACAGATACGCAGTATTTT. This encodes CSTGTGSTDTQYF.

This clonotype was seen a handful of times. This sequence joins TRBV9 and TRBJ2-5; 12 nucleotides agree with TRBD2. Germline CDR1 and CDR2: SGDLS and YYNGEE. The CDR3 loop spans 15 amino acids. V was pared by 5 bases and J by 4 bases, with 6 bases of the junction left unmatched. CDR3 coding DNA: TGTGCCAGCAGTACTAGCGGGGGGTTGCGAGAGACCCAGTACTTC. Translation gives CASSTSGGLRETQYF.

The chain carries TRBV27 and TRBJ1-5, with unresolved D. The germline V gene has CDR1 MNHEY and CDR2 SMNVEV (reference sequence). V was cut by 7 bases and J by 5 bases, with 12 bases left in between. CDR3 length: 13 residues. This CDR3 reads CASKGTVDQPQHF. CDR3 coding DNA: TGTGCCAGCAAGGGAACAGTCGATCAGCCCCAGCATTTT.

The chain is built from TRBV6-2 or TRBV6-3 and TRBJ2-5; D not resolved. This CDR3 has 11 residues. The ends were cut back, 10 bases at V and 5 bases at J, with 11 bases in the middle. Germline V gene lookup returns CDR1 MNHEY and CDR2 SVGEGT. CDR3 residues: CATQSRETQYF. CDR3 nucleotide sequence: TGTGCCACTCAGTCCAGGGAGACCCAGTACTTC.

This chain joins TRBV20-1 and TRBJ2-7; D uncertain. The CDR3 length is 14 residues. CDR1 is DFQATT, CDR2 SNEGSKA, per germline (reference sequence). The germline V and J ends were trimmed by 0 bases and 2 bases, with 11 bases remaining between them. CDR3 DNA: TGCAGTGCTAGAGATCAAGTATCTGCCTACGAGCAGTACTTC. Residues: CSARDQVSAYEQYF.

In this sample, this clonotype turned up once. The V gene is TRBV7-9, the J gene TRBJ2-7; D is possibly TRBD2 (5 bases). Trimming left V 5 bases short and J 7 bases short, with 21 bases between. CDR3 length equals 15 residues. CDR1 is SEHNR and CDR2 is FQNEAQ in the germline V gene (reference sequence). The CDR3 protein is CASSIDPPGGNEQYF. The CDR3 nucleotides read TGTGCCAGCAGCATAGACCCCCCTGGAGGCAATGAGCAGTACTTC.

A few counts support this clonotype. The V and J genes are TRBV28 and TRBJ2-4; D is possibly TRBD2 (6 bases). The CDR3 has 12 residues. Germline assignment: CDR1 MDHEN and CDR2 SYDVKM. V lost 5 bases to trimming and J lost 14 bases, with 16 bases between them. CDR3 nucleotides: TGTGCCAGCAGTAGACGGGACTTTTTAAAGTACTTC. It codes for CASSRRDFLKYF.

A single count supports this clonotype. The chain has TRBV12-3 or TRBV12-4 and TRBJ2-1; D perhaps matches TRBD2 (5 bases). Trimming took 2 bases from V and 10 from J, leaving 12 bases between them. The CDR3 totals 13 residues. The CDR3 DNA follows: TGTGCCAGCAGTTTAACACTAGTAAGGGAGCAGTTCTTC. This codes for CASSLTLVREQFF.

The J gene is TRBJ1-6, the V gene TRBV20-1; no clear D. From germline, CDR1 is DFQATT and CDR2 SNEGSKA (reference sequence). This CDR3 spans 14 amino acids. Trimming removed 3 bases at V and 3 bases at J, with 9 bases between. For the CDR3, the DNA is TGCAGTGCTAGTAACCTACTCTATAATTCACCCCTCCACTTT. This translates into CSASNLLYNSPLHF.

This clonotype was recorded once. This sequence joins TRBV3-1 and TRBJ2-7; the D gene is possibly TRBD2 (6 bases). Trimming took 4 bases from V and 3 from J, leaving 13 bases between them. The germline CDR1 and CDR2 sequences are LGHDT and YNNKEL (reference sequence). This CDR3 spans 14 amino acids. This CDR3 reads CASSLRLEGYEQYF. The CDR3 DNA reads as TGTGCCAGCAGCCTAAGACTAGAGGGCTACGAGCAGTACTTC.

Concerning this clonotype: At one boundary the junction diverges from the germline segment, which might be a read error. The V and J genes are TRBV7-7 and TRBJ2-5, with D perhaps matching TRBD1 (5 bases). The V gene's germline CDR1 is SSHAT and CDR2 FNYEAQ (reference sequence). This CDR3 is 14 amino acids long. The CDR3 spells CASSTAGLQETQYF. The CDR3 DNA reads TGTGCTAGCAGCACTGCAGGGCTTCAAGAGACCCAGTACTTC.